The 14 T cell receptor beta chains listed next were all sequenced from one sample in a study of blood T cells in healthy people across ages (dated by TCRdb to between 2014 and 2017). Library preparation used 5' RACE. A second about 7 to 12 cycle PCR used a sample-barcoded 5' primer and a J-beta primer mix. The public reads were quality trimmed at Q25 with fastp and then assembled into clones with MiXCR by TCRdb, keeping productive beta chains. Rows with a matching CDR3 protein are joined into one entry that keeps the most common DNA and genes. This sample is represented by around 1,800,000 distinct CDR3 sequences; around 42% of them were singletons. The ten largest clones add up to approximately 22% of the sample. The sample consisted of blood. The source is a human donor in good health.

This clonotype occurred a few times. The rearrangement links TRBV20-1 to TRBJ2-4; D perhaps matches TRBD1 (5 bases). The germline V and J ends were trimmed by 0 bases and 8 bases, with 14 bases remaining between them. CDR3 length: 14 residues. Germline V gene data show CDR1 as DFQATT and CDR2 as SNEGSKA (reference sequence). The CDR3 is CSARDFRVGDIQYF. CDR3 DNA sequence: TGCAGTGCTAGAGATTTCAGAGTAGGGGACATTCAGTACTTC.

The rearrangement joins TRBV10-3 to TRBJ2-6; D uncertain. V lost 10 bases and J lost 0, with 10 bases in between. Germline-derived CDR1 and CDR2 are ENHRY and SYGVKD. The CDR3 is 14 amino acids. Here the CDR3 reads CATLESSGANVLTF. In DNA, the CDR3 is TGTGCCACCCTAGAATCCTCTGGGGCCAACGTCCTGACTTTC.

This clonotype was found a few times. The chain combines TRBV5-1 with TRBJ1-2; D uncertain. Deletions cut 0 bases from V and 7 bases from J, with 19 bases between. Germline lookup yields CDR1 SGHRS and CDR2 YFSETQ. The CDR3 loop spans 16 amino acids. CDR3 sequence (DNA): TGCGCCAGCAGCTTGGGAATCATGGACTTTGACGGTGGCTACACCTTC. As protein: CASSLGIMDFDGGYTF.

V is TRBV29-1 and J is TRBJ1-2, with 7 bases identical to TRBD1. The ends lost 4 bases at V and 3 bases at J; junction bases unmatched: 2. CDR1 and CDR2 (germline): SQVTM, ANQGSEA. CDR3 length: 12 amino acids. The DNA for the CDR3 is TGCAGCGTTGGGGACAGCGACTATGGCTACACCTTC. It translates to CSVGDSDYGYTF.

This chain connects TRBV25-1 to TRBJ2-4, with 9 bases that match TRBD1. The J call is in doubt because the DNA end fits TRBJ2-7 better. Germline CDR1 reads MGHDK; CDR2 reads SYGVNS. The CDR3 consists of 13 residues. Written as DNA, the CDR3 is TGTGCCAGCAGCGGGACAGGGTGCTACGAGCAGTACTTC. Its translation: CASSGTGCYEQYF.

V gene TRBV18 combines with J gene TRBJ1-1, with D maybe TRBD1 (6 bases). There are 14 residues in the CDR3. V was shortened by 8 bases and J by 6 bases, with 19 bases between the two germline ends. Germline loops: CDR1 KGHSH, CDR2 LQKENI. This chain's CDR3 is CASHPRGTGPEAFF. Here the CDR3 DNA reads TGTGCCAGCCACCCAAGGGGGACGGGCCCTGAAGCTTTCTTT.

This CDR3 is CSVEEAGDTYYGYTF. The CDR3 coding sequence is TGCAGCGTTGAAGAGGCGGGTGACACTTACTATGGCTACACCTTC. This chain uses TRBV29-1 with TRBJ1-2; D call uncertain. Deletions cut 0 bases from V and 3 bases from J, with 14 bases between. The germline V gene has CDR1 SQVTM and CDR2 ANQGSEA. This CDR3 contains 15 residues. Supplemented by reference TRBV29-1 and TRBJ1-2, the full variable domain reads SAVISQKPSRDICQRGTSLTIQCQVDSQVTMMFWYRQQPGQSLTLIATANQGSEATYESGFVIDKFPISRPNLTFSTLTVSNMSPEDSSIYLCSVEEAGDTYYGYTFGSGTRLTVV.

Written as DNA, the CDR3 is TGCGCCAGCAGCCAAGAGACAGAACAGCCCCAGCATTTT. Translating it yields CASSQETEQPQHF. The J gene is TRBJ1-5, the V gene TRBV4-3; tentatively, D is TRBD1 (5 bases). Germline CDR1 reads LGHNA; CDR2 reads YSLEER. This CDR3 comprises 13 residues. The V end was cut by 0 bases, the J end by 7 bases, with 7 bases between.

This clonotype was detected only a few times. The chain uses TRBV12-3 or TRBV12-4 and TRBJ2-7; possibly TRBD2 for D (5 bases). V gave up 6 bases and J gave up 4 bases, with 16 bases separating them. The CDR3 runs 14 residues. The CDR3 sequence is CASRRTGNLYEQYF. The CDR3 DNA is TGTGCCAGCAGACGGACTGGGAACCTTTACGAGCAGTACTTC.

The chain links TRBV15 to TRBJ2-1; D is ambiguous. The CDR3 is 11 amino acids. Germline V gene sequence: CDR1 LNHNV, CDR2 YYDKDF (reference sequence). The V end was cut by 8 bases, the J end by 5 bases, with 7 bases between. The CDR3: CATGQNNEQFF. As DNA, the CDR3 is TGTGCCACCGGCCAGAACAATGAGCAGTTCTTC.

This clonotype showed up many times. The J gene is TRBJ1-1, the V gene TRBV11-1; no reliable D call. V lost 5 bases, J lost 7 bases, and 8 bases lay in between. The length of the CDR3 is 11 residues. Germline-derived CDR1 and CDR2 are SGHAT and FQDESV (reference sequence). The CDR3 sequence is CASSLDREAFF. CDR3 bases: TGTGCCAGCAGCCTAGACCGTGAAGCTTTCTTT.

V usage is TRBV5-1 and J usage is TRBJ2-1; D assignment may be TRBD1 or TRBD2 (5 bases each). The CDR3 is made up of 16 amino acids. Trimming cost V 1 base and J 2 bases, with 13 bases left between them. Germline V gene data show CDR1 as SGHRS and CDR2 as YFSETQ. CDR3 sequence: CASSLQGRLTYNEQFF. CDR3 in DNA: TGCGCCAGCAGCTTGCAGGGACGGCTGACCTACAATGAGCAGTTCTTC.

This chain uses TRBV9 with TRBJ2-3; perhaps TRBD2 as D (6 bases). V lost 0 bases and J lost 6, with 17 bases in between. Looked up from germline, CDR1 is SGDLS and CDR2 is YYNGEE. The CDR3 contains 16 residues. CDR3 sequence reads: CASSVDGGFGTDTQYF. CDR3 DNA sequence: TGTGCCAGCAGCGTAGATGGGGGGTTCGGAACCGATACGCAGTATTTT.

This clonotype came up a few times. The V and J genes are TRBV20-1 and TRBJ2-1; D remains ambiguous. Between the trimmed V and J ends, which lost 1 base and 3 bases, there was a span of 10 bases. Germline CDR1 DFQATT, CDR2 SNEGSKA (reference sequence). The CDR3 sequence is 14 residues long. CDR3 protein: CSARGGPSYNEQFF. CDR3 coding DNA: TGCAGTGCTAGAGGTGGGCCTAGCTACAATGAGCAGTTCTTC.